The 18 T cell receptor beta chains below all came from one sample that was sequenced in a study of T cell responses to AZD1222 COVID-19 vaccine. The data were produced by immunoSEQ multiplex PCR, yet TCRdb's version contains in-frame clones alone and is incomplete. The sample lists approximately 200,000 clones, 91% seen once, with 3% to 3.5% in the top ten. This material consisted of peripheral blood, taken 28 days after the second AZD1222 dose. The source of these receptors is an adult who received the AZD1222 COVID-19 vaccine.

The chain uses TRBV3-1 (or the pseudogene TRBV3-2) and TRBJ2-4; D might be TRBD1 (6 bases). This CDR3 region has 16 residues. From germline, CDR1 is LGHDT and CDR2 YNNKEL (reference sequence). The V gene lost 2 bases and the J gene lost 4 bases, with 15 bases spanning the gap. The CDR3 is CASSQTDPGAKNIQYF. The CDR3 DNA reads as TGTGCCAGCAGCCAAACGGATCCAGGGGCAAAAAACATTCAGTACTTC.

J is TRBJ1-1 and V is TRBV28; D remains unclear. V was cut by 5 bases and J by 11 bases, with 3 bases left in between. Germline lookup yields CDR1 MDHEN and CDR2 SYDVKM. The length of the CDR3 is 8 residues. In DNA, the CDR3 is TGTGCCAGCAGTGGGGCTTTCTTT. Residues: CASSGAFF.

This chain links TRBV19 with TRBJ2-3, with 16 bases fitting TRBD2. Germline-derived CDR1 and CDR2 are LNHDA and SQIVND (reference sequence). The ends lost 6 bases at V and 3 bases at J; junction bases unmatched: 12. The CDR3 is 19 residues long. The CDR3: CASSRGLAGGVRGTDTQYF. CDR3 bases: TGTGCCAGTAGCAGGGGACTAGCGGGAGGGGTGAGGGGGACAGATACGCAGTATTTT.

This clone occurred a few times. This sequence joins TRBV6-5 and TRBJ1-1; unclear D gene. The CDR3 is 14 amino acids. The germline gives CDR1 MNHEY, CDR2 SVGAGI. Between the trimmed V and J ends, which lost 5 bases and 1 base, there was a span of 11 bases. The CDR3 DNA follows: TGTGCCAGCAGTACATTCCTTCCGAACACTGAAGCTTTCTTT. Protein product: CASSTFLPNTEAFF.

The CDR3 is CASSYSEDPNGWEAYQPQHF. For the CDR3, the DNA is TGTGCCAGCAGTTACTCGGAGGACCCCAACGGGTGGGAGGCCTATCAGCCCCAGCATTTT. The gene calls are TRBV6-2 or TRBV6-3 and TRBJ1-5; D call uncertain. This CDR3 is 20 amino acids long. V lost 0 bases to trimming and J lost 5 bases, with 26 bases between them. The germline V gene has CDR1 MNHEY and CDR2 SVGEGT.

The chain couples TRBV6-1 to TRBJ2-5, with TRBD1 as a possible D gene (7 bases). This CDR3 comprises 16 residues. Germline V gene sequence: CDR1 MNHNS, CDR2 SASEGT. Trimming shortened V by 1 base and J by 4 bases, and 16 bases separated the two germline ends. CDR3 amino acids: CASSEVTRQGGETQYF. The CDR3 DNA reads as TGTGCCAGCAGTGAAGTTACCCGACAGGGAGGAGAGACCCAGTACTTC.

The V gene is TRBV6-5, the J gene TRBJ2-5; D unclear. The CDR3 loop spans 11 amino acids. Germline-derived CDR1 and CDR2 are MNHEY and SVGAGI. The V and J ends lost 3 bases and 5 bases respectively, with 4 bases between them. In DNA, the CDR3 is TGTGCCAGCAGTTATGGGGAGACCCAGTACTTC. It is translated as CASSYGETQYF.

The chain is built from TRBV18 and TRBJ2-3; D is undetermined. From germline, CDR1 is KGHSH and CDR2 LQKENI. Trimming took off 5 bases at V and 5 bases at J, with 26 bases between the two ends. This CDR3 has 18 amino acids. This CDR3 reads CASSARISELGSGDTQYF. The CDR3 region has the DNA TGTGCCAGCTCAGCCCGCATCTCGGAGCTGGGTTCGGGAGATACGCAGTATTTT.

This clone was found once. J is TRBJ1-3 and V is TRBV4-1, with 9 bases that match TRBD1. J gave up 4 bases and V 2 bases, and 6 bases lay outside the gene matches. There are 16 residues in the CDR3. CDR1 MGHRA and CDR2 YSYEKL come from the germline V gene. In DNA form, the CDR3 reads TGCGCCAGCAGCCAATTCGGGGACAGGGTGGGAAACACCATATATTTT. This encodes CASSQFGDRVGNTIYF.

The chain joins TRBV2 to TRBJ1-5; no definite D call. Germline V gene sequence: CDR1 SNHLY, CDR2 FYNNEI. V dropped 5 bases and J dropped 3 bases, with 11 bases sitting between them. This CDR3 comprises 14 residues. CDR3 residues: CASSRAGINQPQHF. CDR3 bases: TGTGCCAGCAGTCGGGCGGGGATCAATCAGCCCCAGCATTTT.

V gene TRBV2 combines with J gene TRBJ1-2; 8 bases match TRBD1. There are 14 residues in the CDR3. Germline V gene lookup returns CDR1 SNHLY and CDR2 FYNNEI. Trimming took 5 bases from V and 5 from J; bases not matched to a gene: 7. Written as DNA, the CDR3 is TGTGCCAGCAGTACCGGGACAGGCACGTATGGCTACACCTTC. Protein sequence: CASSTGTGTYGYTF.

In its sample, this clone was seen a few times. The V and J genes are TRBV28 and TRBJ2-7, with 9 bases aligning to TRBD2. Germline V gives CDR1 MDHEN, CDR2 SYDVKM. The trim removed 4 bases at V and 4 bases at J, leaving 14 bases unmatched. This CDR3 contains 17 residues. CDR3 nucleotide sequence: TGTGCCAGCAGTTCCCATCAATTCTATCTAGCGGGGTACGAGCAGTACTTC. Protein product: CASSSHQFYLAGYEQYF.

The rearrangement uses TRBV7-9 and TRBJ1-1; TRBD1 might be the D (5 bases). Germline loops: CDR1 SEHNR, CDR2 FQNEAQ (reference sequence). Trimming pared 4 bases from V and 10 bases from J, leaving 13 bases between. This CDR3 is 12 amino acids long. The CDR3, as DNA: TGTGCCAGCAGCTATACGACAGCTGGAGCTTTCTTT. Residues: CASSYTTAGAFF. Supplemented by reference TRBV7-9 and TRBJ1-1, the full variable domain reads DTGVSQNPRHKITKRGQNVTFRCDPISEHNRLYWYRQTLGQGPEFLTYFQNEAQLEKSRLLSDRFSAERPKGSFSTLEIQRTEQGDSAMYLCASSYTTAGAFFGQGTRLTVV.

This chain uses TRBV7-9 with TRBJ2-3; 8 bases are shared with TRBD2. The V gene end was trimmed by 3 bases and the J gene end by 4 bases; junction bases not matched to a gene: 6. There are 15 residues in the CDR3. The germline CDR1 and CDR2 sequences are SEHNR and FQNEAQ (reference sequence). The CDR3 DNA reads as TGTGCCAGCAGCTTCTTTAGCGGGACCGCAGATACGCAGTATTTT. Its translation is CASSFFSGTADTQYF. Filled out from reference TRBV7-9 and TRBJ2-3, the complete variable domain reads DTGVSQNPRHKITKRGQNVTFRCDPISEHNRLYWYRQTLGQGPEFLTYFQNEAQLEKSRLLSDRFSAERPKGSFSTLEIQRTEQGDSAMYLCASSFFSGTADTQYFGPGTRLTVL.

This clone is a singleton in its sample. The chain carries TRBV7-9 and TRBJ2-2, with D maybe TRBD1 (6 bases). CDR3 length: 13 residues. Between the trimmed V and J ends, which lost 6 bases and 4 bases, there was a span of 9 bases. The germline gives CDR1 SEHNR, CDR2 FQNEAQ (reference sequence). The CDR3 bases are TGTGCCAGCAGGAAGGACAGCACCGGGGAGCTGTTTTTT. Its translation is CASRKDSTGELFF.

The V gene is TRBV3-1 (or the pseudogene TRBV3-2), the J gene TRBJ1-2, with TRBD1 matching over 11 bases. CDR3 length: 15 residues. Germline lookup yields CDR1 LGHDT and CDR2 YNNKEL (reference sequence). V was pared by 5 bases and J by 4 bases, with 6 bases of the junction left unmatched. CDR3 amino acids: CASSFGTGGTYGYTF. In nucleotides, the CDR3 is TGTGCCAGCAGCTTCGGGACAGGGGGAACCTATGGCTACACCTTC.

This chain uses TRBV4-2 with TRBJ2-7; D is ambiguous. The CDR3 sequence is 11 residues long. Trimming pared 4 bases from V and 7 bases from J, leaving 8 bases between. The germline V gene has CDR1 LGHNA and CDR2 YNFKEQ. In DNA, the CDR3 is TGTGCCAGCAGCCTTATGGGAGAGCAGTACTTC. This sequence encodes CASSLMGEQYF.

The chain links TRBV7-3 to TRBJ2-7, with 7 bases that match TRBD2. The trim removed 5 bases at V and 2 bases at J, leaving 6 bases unmatched. This CDR3 contains 14 residues. CDR1 is SGHTA and CDR2 is FQGTGA in the germline V gene. CDR3 DNA sequence: TGTGCCAGCAGCACCAATAGCGGGCCCTACGAGCAGTACTTC. Residues: CASSTNSGPYEQYF.